A single sample gave rise to the 22 T cell receptor beta chains below, sequenced in a study of cytomegalovirus exposure and HLA in healthy donors (dated by TCRdb to the late 2010s). Library generation was performed with the immunoSEQ multiplex PCR assay. For the multiplex PCR, a mixture combining 60 forward primers for TCR Vbeta segments and 13 reverse primers for TCR Jbeta segments was used. TCRdb took this table from immuneACCESS and kept in-frame rearrangements with V and J called. Such tables lack part of the clones; where checked against another copy, unresolved V genes explain under half of the gap, and the rest is unexplained. Across this sample there are about 200,000 clones, with roughly 85% seen only once. The ten largest clones represent around 1.7% of the sample. Sequencing input: PBMCs. These receptors were taken from a man younger than 30 in good health and CMV-seronegative.

A few counts support this clone. This chain uses TRBV7-2 with TRBJ2-3, with TRBD1 identical over 10 bases. The CDR3 has 15 amino acids. J gave up 4 bases and V 1 base, and 2 bases lay outside the gene matches. Germline loops: CDR1 SGHTA, CDR2 FQGNSA. Written as DNA, the CDR3 is TGTGCCAGCAGCTTAGTAGGACAGGGGGCAGATACGCAGTATTTT. It is translated as CASSLVGQGADTQYF.

This chain connects TRBV28 to TRBJ1-1; D is undetermined. The CDR3 has 14 residues. V was clipped by 1 base and J by 5 bases, with 11 bases between them. Germline lookup yields CDR1 MDHEN and CDR2 SYDVKM. The CDR3 sequence is CASSLFPEDTEAFF. The CDR3 DNA follows: TGTGCCAGCAGTTTATTTCCGGAGGATACTGAAGCTTTCTTT.

The sample holds a few counts of this clone. The J gene is TRBJ2-3, the V gene TRBV5-1; 10 nucleotides line up with TRBD2. From germline, CDR1 is SGHRS and CDR2 YFSETQ. The CDR3 runs 19 residues. Trimming removed 0 bases from V and 4 bases from J; junction bases left unmatched: 14. CDR3 coding DNA: TGCGCCAGCAGCTTGGGAGGGCTAGCGGGGGAGATTAGGGCAGATACGCAGTATTTT. Protein: CASSLGGLAGEIRADTQYF.

V is TRBV18 and J is TRBJ2-2; 8 nucleotides agree with TRBD2. The germline V gene has CDR1 KGHSH and CDR2 LQKENI. With 3 bases clipped from V and 0 bases from J, the junction kept 9 bases outside the gene matches. CDR3 size: 18 residues. CDR3 sequence (DNA): TGTGCCAGCTCACCCCGGACGACGGGGGGGACGAACACCGGGGAGCTGTTTTTT. Protein product: CASSPRTTGGTNTGELFF.

Comment on this clone: Relative to the germline gene, one junction end is altered; a read error may explain this. The chain recombines TRBV7-7 with TRBJ2-1; perhaps TRBD2 as D (6 bases). Germline CDR1 and CDR2: SSHAT and FNYEAQ (reference sequence). The CDR3 spans 15 residues. The CDR3 sequence: CASSSLAGDGNEQFF. The CDR3 DNA reads TGTGCTAGCAGCTCACTAGCAGGAGACGGTAATGAGCAGTTCTTC.

The chain carries TRBV5-1 and TRBJ2-1, with TRBD2 matching over 10 bases. Germline CDR1 SGHRS, CDR2 YFSETQ. This CDR3 is built from 18 residues. V was pared by 4 bases and J by 0 bases, with 10 bases of the junction left unmatched. CDR3 sequence: CASSRSPSGSPSYNEQFF. The CDR3 DNA is TGCGCCAGCAGCCGAAGTCCTAGCGGGAGTCCCTCCTACAATGAGCAGTTCTTC.

This clone was observed a handful of times. V is TRBV11-2 and J is TRBJ2-1; D may be TRBD2 (6 bases). Germline lookup yields CDR1 SGHAT and CDR2 FQNNGV. The CDR3 is 15 residues long. Between the trimmed V and J ends, which lost 7 bases and 2 bases, there was a span of 15 bases. For the CDR3, the DNA is TGTGCCAGCACCTCCGGGCGGGAACCCTACAATGAGCAGTTCTTC. Amino acids: CASTSGREPYNEQFF.

This clone was seen a few times. The chain couples TRBV5-4 to TRBJ2-5; 7 bases align to TRBD1. CDR3 size: 14 residues. CDR1 is SGHNT, CDR2 YYREEE, per germline (reference sequence). Losses at the gene ends were 4 bases for V and 2 bases for J; bases not matched to a gene: 5. This chain's CDR3 is CASSQGQVQETQYF. The CDR3 DNA follows: TGTGCCAGCAGCCAAGGACAGGTTCAAGAGACCCAGTACTTC.

This clone turned up a few times. The chain uses TRBV2 and TRBJ2-2, with a possible D match to TRBD1 (6 bases). Germline values: CDR1 SNHLY, CDR2 FYNNEI. V lost 8 bases to trimming and J lost 6 bases, with 13 bases between them. The CDR3 has 13 amino acids. In DNA, the CDR3 is TGTGCCAGCTGGGGGCTTGGGGCCGGGGAGCTGTTTTTT. Translating gives CASWGLGAGELFF.

The chain links TRBV11-2 to TRBJ2-3; D remains unclear. CDR1 is SGHAT, CDR2 FQNNGV, per germline. CDR3 length: 13 residues. Between the trimmed V and J ends, which lost 5 bases and 3 bases, there was a span of 9 bases. CDR3 sequence: CASSLATTDTQYF. The CDR3 DNA is TGTGCCAGCAGCCTCGCTACTACAGATACGCAGTATTTT.

The chain has TRBV4-1 and TRBJ2-5; maybe TRBD2 (6 bases). The V gene's germline CDR1 is MGHRA and CDR2 YSYEKL. The germline V and J ends were trimmed by 1 base and 5 bases, with 14 bases remaining between them. The CDR3 has 15 residues. The DNA of the CDR3 is TGCGCCAGCAGCCAAGGAGGGCTTGCGGGGGAGACCCAGTACTTC. This translates into CASSQGGLAGETQYF.

The chain links TRBV7-2 to TRBJ2-4; D remains unclear. The CDR3 runs to 14 residues. CDR1 and CDR2 (germline): SGHTA, FQGNSA. Trimming took 2 bases from V and 0 from J, leaving 5 bases between them. The CDR3 DNA reads as TGTGCCAGCAGCTTACCCTTAGCCAAAAACATTCAGTACTTC. Translated, it gives CASSLPLAKNIQYF. The full variable domain, rest sourced from reference TRBV7-2 and TRBJ2-4, is GAGVSQSPSNKVTEKGKDVELRCDPISGHTALYWYRQSLGQGLEFLIYFQGNSAPDKSGLPSDRFSAERTGGSVSTLTIQRTQQEDSAVYLCASSLPLAKNIQYFGAGTRLSVL.

The J gene is TRBJ1-5, the V gene TRBV28; 11 nucleotides match TRBD1. Germline trimming cut 7 bases from V and 8 bases from J; bases unmatched to any gene: 10. This CDR3 region has 15 residues. Germline CDR1 reads MDHEN; CDR2 reads SYDVKM. CDR3 in amino acids: CASTPGQGGWEPQHF. CDR3 in DNA: TGTGCCAGCACACCGGGACAGGGGGGTTGGGAGCCCCAGCATTTT.

V and J are TRBV18 and TRBJ2-1, with 9 bases fitting TRBD2. Germline V gene data show CDR1 as KGHSH and CDR2 as LQKENI. J lost 9 bases, V lost 6 bases, and 15 bases had no gene match. This CDR3 contains 16 residues. For the CDR3, the DNA is TGTGCCAGCTCCCTCCCGGGGCTAGCGGGAATGGGTGAGCAGTTCTTC. Translation gives CASSLPGLAGMGEQFF.

The chain couples TRBV7-9 to TRBJ2-7; D call uncertain. Germline values: CDR1 SEHNR, CDR2 FQNEAQ (reference sequence). The ends were cut back, 1 base at V and 6 bases at J, with 10 bases in the middle. There are 13 residues in the CDR3. The CDR3 reads CASSLEVRFEQYF. In DNA form, the CDR3 reads TGTGCCAGCAGCTTAGAAGTACGGTTCGAGCAGTACTTC.

The rearrangement uses TRBV28 and TRBJ2-3; TRBD2 might be the D (6 bases). Germline CDR1 MDHEN, CDR2 SYDVKM. The germline V and J ends were trimmed by 5 bases and 4 bases, with 16 bases remaining between them. CDR3 size: 15 residues. The CDR3 DNA sequence: TGTGCCAGCAGTCCCTTTCTAGCGTCTGCAGATACGCAGTATTTT. Translation: CASSPFLASADTQYF.

The genes are TRBV9 and TRBJ1-2, with 11 bases fitting TRBD1. The germline CDR1 and CDR2 sequences are SGDLS and YYNGEE. With V trimmed by 0 bases and J by 4 bases, 11 bases remained unmatched. CDR3 length: 18 amino acids. The CDR3 nucleotides read TGTGCCAGCAGCGTAGGTTTCGAGGACAGGGGGCGCAGCTATGGCTACACCTTC. As protein: CASSVGFEDRGRSYGYTF.

The rearrangement uses TRBV28 and TRBJ1-5; TRBD1 might be the D (5 bases). The V and J ends lost 3 bases and 4 bases respectively, with 22 bases between them. Germline lookup yields CDR1 MDHEN and CDR2 SYDVKM. This CDR3 contains 18 residues. The CDR3: CASSFSELRGLYNQPQHF. DNA for the CDR3: TGTGCCAGCAGTTTCTCAGAACTAAGGGGACTCTATAATCAGCCCCAGCATTTT. The entire variable domain, with the rest obtained from reference TRBV28 and TRBJ1-5, is as follows: DVKVTQSSRYLVKRTGEKVFLECVQDMDHENMFWYRQDPGLGLRLIYFSYDVKMKEKGDIPEGYSVSREKKERFSLILESASTNQTSMYLCASSFSELRGLYNQPQHFGDGTRLSIL.

This clone was found once. CDR3 loop: CASSYPDRHEQYF. The CDR3 nucleotides read TGTGCCAGCAGTTACCCTGACAGGCACGAGCAGTACTTC. The chain uses TRBV6-5 and TRBJ2-7; D is perhaps TRBD1 (6 bases). V shed 2 bases and J shed 5 bases, with 10 bases lying between them. The germline CDR1 and CDR2 sequences are MNHEY and SVGAGI. The CDR3 sequence is 13 residues long.

This chain joins TRBV18 and TRBJ2-7, with 14 nucleotides matching TRBD2. Germline trimming cut 3 bases from V and 3 bases from J; bases unmatched to any gene: 1. CDR3 size: 15 residues. Germline CDR1 and CDR2: KGHSH and LQKENI. The chain's CDR3 is CASSPGTSGGYEQYF. CDR3 DNA: TGTGCCAGCTCACCCGGGACTAGCGGGGGCTACGAGCAGTACTTC.

The J gene is TRBJ1-1, the V gene TRBV6-5, with 7 bases aligning to TRBD1. The V gene end was trimmed by 5 bases and the J gene end by 1 base; junction bases not matched to a gene: 7. CDR1 and CDR2 from the germline V gene are MNHEY and SVGAGI. The CDR3 totals 15 residues. CDR3 sequence reads: CASSGPGTENTEAFF. The DNA of the CDR3 is TGTGCCAGCAGTGGCCCCGGGACAGAGAACACTGAAGCTTTCTTT.

The chain carries TRBV5-6 and TRBJ2-3; TRBD1 aligns across 9 bases. Germline CDR1 reads SGHDT; CDR2 reads YYEEEE. The CDR3 consists of 14 residues. Trimming took 1 base from V and 6 from J; bases not matched to a gene: 3. CDR3 DNA sequence: TGTGCCAGCAGCTTGAAACAGGGGGCTGATACGCAGTATTTT. Translating gives CASSLKQGADTQYF.